Listed below are T cell receptor beta chains from one sample, sequenced in a study of T cells in Graves' hyperthyroidism and ophthalmopathy. Each CDR3 protein gets one entry after TCRdb re-called the multiplex PCR reads with MiXCR. Among a few hundred thousand distinct CDR3 sequences listed, approximately 44% were seen once. The material sequenced was peripheral blood or thyroid tissue (not recorded which). The receptors here all came from an adult woman with Graves' disease, either hyperthyroidism or ophthalmopathy (not recorded which). The CDR3 runs from the conserved cysteine through the conserved F or W. A D gene is named only where the DNA matches it firmly. Where a row states a size, it is once, few, many or the class of an expanded clone; other rows omit it.

-,TRBJ1-4,TRBV6-1,many,TGTGCCAGCAGTCCCTTCCCGGGACAACTGTTTTTT,CASSPFPGQLFF
-,TRBJ1-1,TRBV7-3,once,TGTGCCAGCAGTTCCTCCTTTGGGACGACTTGGAACACTGAAGCTTTCTTT,CASSSSFGTTWNTEAFF
-,TRBJ1-2,TRBV11-2,many,TGTGCCAGCAGCCCCCTCCGGGGGGCGGGAGGCTATGGCTACACCTTC,CASSPLRGAGGYGYTF
-,TRBJ2-1,TRBV29-1,-,TGCAGCGCCCGGGAGGGGGCCAATGAGCAGTTCTTC,CSAREGANEQFF
-,TRBJ2-7,TRBV2,-,TGTGCCAGCAGTGAACAGGGGGGGTTGGATGAGCAGTACTTC,CASSEQGGLDEQYF
-,TRBJ2-7,TRBV7-9,many,TGTGCCAGCAGCCGACTGGAGAACTACGAGCAGTACTTC,CASSRLENYEQYF
-,TRBJ1-1,TRBV7-9,-,TGTGCCAGCAGCCCCGAGCCCAGTACTGAAGCTTTCTTT,CASSPEPSTEAFF
-,TRBJ2-7,TRBV28,many,TGTGCCAGCTATGACAGGAGAAGCTACGAGCAGTACTTC,CASYDRRSYEQYF
TRBD1,TRBJ2-7,TRBV2,many,TGTGCCAGCAGTACGGGACAGGGCTACGAGCAGTACTTC,CASSTGQGYEQYF
TRBD1,TRBJ2-7,TRBV24-1,-,TGTGCCACCAGTGATGGACAGGGGGCCGAGCAGTACTTC,CATSDGQGAEQYF
TRBD1,TRBJ2-7,TRBV29-1,-,TGCAGCGCCTTGATTACAGGGGCAGCCTACGAGCAGTACTTC,CSALITGAAYEQYF
-,TRBJ1-3,TRBV7-9,-,TGTGCCAGCTTGACAAGCCAATACGGAAACACCATATATTTT,CASLTSQYGNTIYF
-,TRBJ1-1,TRBV6-5,many,TGTGCCAGCAGCCCCCGCCACAAGAACACTGAAGCTTTCTTT,CASSPRHKNTEAFF
-,TRBJ2-5,TRBV2,many,TGTGCCAGCAGGAGGGGCGTCAGTTCGAGAGAGACCCAGTACTTC,CASRRGVSSRETQYF
-,TRBJ2-6,TRBV20-1,few,TGCAGTGCTAGACAGGGGTCAGGAGGGGCCAACGTCCTGACTTTC,CSARQGSGGANVLTF
-,TRBJ1-4,TRBV6-4,-,TGTGCCAGCAGTGACCCGGGGCGCGGTAATGAAAAACTGTTTTTT,CASSDPGRGNEKLFF
-,TRBJ1-2,TRBV28,many,TGTGCCCTCCGGGTGGCAGGCCATGGCTACACCTTC,CALRVAGHGYTF
-,TRBJ1-3,TRBV7-2,-,TGTGCCAGCAGCGGCATTTACGGCAACACCATATATTTT,CASSGIYGNTIYF
-,TRBJ1-1,TRBV6-5,many,TGTGCCAGCAGTTTAACAGGCATGGGTGAAGCTTTCTTT,CASSLTGMGEAFF
-,TRBJ1-1,TRBV5-6,many,TGTGCCAGCAGCTTGATTGGCAGAGATAACACTGAAGCTTTCTTT,CASSLIGRDNTEAFF
TRBD1,TRBJ1-2,TRBV2,many,TGTGCCAGCCCTCGACCGGGACAGGGGAACTATGGCTACACCTTC,CASPRPGQGNYGYTF
-,TRBJ1-5,TRBV5-5,-,TGTGCCAGCAGCAACCCGGGACGCTACGAGCATTTT,CASSNPGRYEHF
-,TRBJ2-5,TRBV10-1,-,TGCGCCAGCAGTGATGAGATTGGAGAGACCCAGTACTTC,CASSDEIGETQYF
TRBD1,TRBJ1-5,TRBV7-3,many,TGTGCCAGCAGCTCGAGGGGGGACAGGGGGAATCAGCCCCAGCATTTT,CASSSRGDRGNQPQHF
-,TRBJ1-4,TRBV27,-,TGTGCCAGCAGACGGACGGATATCCTGTTTTTT,CASRRTDILFF
-,TRBJ1-1,TRBV12-3/TRBV12-4,many,TGTGCCAGCAGTTTGAACCCCCACACTGAAGCTTTCTTT,CASSLNPHTEAFF
-,TRBJ1-1,TRBV12-3/TRBV12-4,-,TGTGCCAGCATGAGCTCTGGAAACACCGAAGCTTTCTTT,CASMSSGNTEAFF
TRBD1,TRBJ2-7,TRBV6-5,-,TGTGCCAGCAGTTACCGGGACAGATACGAGCAGTACTTC,CASSYRDRYEQYF
-,TRBJ1-3,TRBV7-6,-,TGTGCCAGCAGCTCGCGGGCAGGGCAAGGTGTGGGAAACACCATATATTTT,CASSSRAGQGVGNTIYF
-,TRBJ2-5,TRBV28,-,TGTGCCAGCAGTTCAGGACTGAGGCAAGAGACCCAGTACTTC,CASSSGLRQETQYF
-,TRBJ2-6,TRBV15,once,TGTGCCACCAGCAGAGGTAGTGGGGACAACGTCCTGACTTTC,CATSRGSGDNVLTF
TRBD1,TRBJ1-1,TRBV12-3/TRBV12-4,many,TGTGCCAGCAGTTTTGGGACAGATAACACTGAAGCTTTCTTT,CASSFGTDNTEAFF
-,TRBJ1-2,TRBV9,-,TGTGCCAGCAACCCCACCGGCAGGGCAAATGGCTACACCTTC,CASNPTGRANGYTF
TRBD2,TRBJ2-5,TRBV7-9,-,TGTGCCAGCAGCCCCCAGACTAGCGTCAGGCAAGAGACCCAGTACTTC,CASSPQTSVRQETQYF
-,TRBJ2-7,TRBV10-3,many,TGTGCCATCTCTCCGGGCGGCCACGAGCAGTACTTC,CAISPGGHEQYF
TRBD1,TRBJ1-3,TRBV15,many,TGTGCCACCAGGGAAGGGACAGCCGGAAACACCATATATTTT,CATREGTAGNTIYF
TRBD2,TRBJ2-5,TRBV20-1,many,TGCAGTGCTAGTAGGGCTAGCGGGTTTCAAGAGACCCAGTACTTC,CSASRASGFQETQYF
-,TRBJ1-6,TRBV7-2,-,TGTGCCAGCAGCCCTTATGGGGTGGGAGGTTCACCCCTCCACTTT,CASSPYGVGGSPLHF
-,TRBJ1-1,TRBV13,-,TGTGCCAGCAGCTTAAGTAGGGGCGCGAGGACTGAAGCTTTCTTT,CASSLSRGARTEAFF
TRBD1,TRBJ1-2,TRBV20-1,once,TGCAGTGCCGCGACAGGGGCCCATGGCTACACCTTC,CSAATGAHGYTF
TRBD2,TRBJ2-7,TRBV2,many,TGTGCCAGCAGTGATGGGGGACTAGCGGGAGTAGACCCCTACGAGCAGTACTTC,CASSDGGLAGVDPYEQYF
-,TRBJ1-1,TRBV3-1,few,TGTGCCAGCAGCCCCAAGATAGGGATGAACACTGAAGCTTTCTTT,CASSPKIGMNTEAFF
-,TRBJ2-2,TRBV20-1,-,TGCAGTGCTGGATCCCGCGGGGTGGATCAGGGTGCGAACACCGGGGAGCTGTTTTTT,CSAGSRGVDQGANTGELFF
-,TRBJ2-5,TRBV2,many,TGTGCCAGCAGTGTGACTAGGTCCGCGGAGACCCAGTACTTC,CASSVTRSAETQYF
TRBD1,TRBJ2-7,TRBV29-1,-,TGCAGCGTTCCGGAGCTGGGACAGGGGAAGCGGTACTTC,CSVPELGQGKRYF
TRBD1,TRBJ1-6,TRBV7-3,few,TGTGCCAGCAGCTACGAACGACAGGGAGCCTCCCTCCACTTT,CASSYERQGASLHF
-,TRBJ2-2,TRBV7-9,-,TGTGCCAGCAGCTTAGCTGGAGTTCCCGGGGAGCTGTTTTTT,CASSLAGVPGELFF
-,TRBJ1-3,TRBV9,-,TGTGCCAGCAGCCCTCGACTAGCGGGAAACACCATATATTTT,CASSPRLAGNTIYF